Reported below is one TCR beta chain. Its antigen is unknown. The data belong to a study of shared clonotypes between healthy human individuals. Between the trimmed V and J ends, which lost 2 bases and 4 bases, there was a span of 9 bases. The CDR3 consists of 14 residues. Germline V gene lookup returns CDR1 SNHLY and CDR2 FYNNEI. Generated by immunoSEQ multiplex PCR, the TCRdb table keeps only in-frame clones and is missing some. The sample includes about 2 million clones, roughly 95% of them seen just once. Naive CD8 cells lacked CD45RO, underwent positive selection for CCR7 and left out terminally differentiated effector memory CD45RA+ cells. Study results and limitations: Relative to their counterparts shared across all four donors, non-shared clonotypes exhibited diminished generation probabilities. Generally, naive subsets came out with larger estimated richness than memory subsets.

Sequences were obtained from naive CD8+ T cells sorted from blood. The TCR sequence derives from a young man in good health. The V and J genes are TRBV2 and TRBJ2-1, with D hard to call. The CDR3 sequence: CASSEIAGYNEQFF. The CDR3 bases are TGTGCCAGCAGTGAAATAGCAGGTTACAATGAGCAGTTCTTC.